This record concerns one TCR beta chain sequence. 13 Jbeta primers and 60 Vbeta primers were used for the PCR. Only in-frame clones appear in the TCRdb table, and some are missing; sequencing was by immunoSEQ multiplex PCR. The table lists 130,000 or so clones, about three quarters of them singletons. The sample originates from a study of cytomegalovirus exposure and HLA in healthy donors. CDR1 SQVTM and CDR2 ANQGSEA come from the germline V gene. V lost 4 bases and J lost 3; bases outside the gene matches: 3. The CDR3 is made up of 13 amino acids. The sequenced sample consisted of PBMCs. The chain has TRBV29-1 and TRBJ1-1; the match to TRBD1 covers 9 bases. The receptor was derived from a woman under 30 in good health and CMV-seronegative. The DNA of the CDR3 is TGCAGCGTTGTAGGACAGGGGTACACTGAAGCTTTCTTT. Protein: CSVVGQGYTEAFF.